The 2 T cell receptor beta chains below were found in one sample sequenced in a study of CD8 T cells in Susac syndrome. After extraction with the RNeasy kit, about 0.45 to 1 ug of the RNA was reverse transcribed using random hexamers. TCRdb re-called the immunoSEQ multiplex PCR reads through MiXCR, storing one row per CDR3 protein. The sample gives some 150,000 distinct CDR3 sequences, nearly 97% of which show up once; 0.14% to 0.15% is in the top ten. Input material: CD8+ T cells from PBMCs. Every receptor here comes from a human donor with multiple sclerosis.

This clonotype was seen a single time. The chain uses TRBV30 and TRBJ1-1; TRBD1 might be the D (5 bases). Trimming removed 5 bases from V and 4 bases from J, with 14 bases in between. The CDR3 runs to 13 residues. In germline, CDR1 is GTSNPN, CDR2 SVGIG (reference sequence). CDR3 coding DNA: TGTGCCTGGGCGATCACGGGGGGCACTGAAGCTTTCTTT. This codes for CAWAITGGTEAFF. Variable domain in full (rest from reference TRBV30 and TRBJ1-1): SQTIHQWPATLVQPVGSPLSLECTVEGTSNPNLYWYRQAAGRGLQLLFYSVGIGQISSEVPQNLSASRPQDRQFILSSKKLLLSDSGFYLCAWAITGGTEAFFGQGTRLTVV.

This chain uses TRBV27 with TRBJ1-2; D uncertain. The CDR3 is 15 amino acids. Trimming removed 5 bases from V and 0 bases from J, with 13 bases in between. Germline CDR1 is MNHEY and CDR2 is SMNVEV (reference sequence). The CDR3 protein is CASSPYTGANYGYTF. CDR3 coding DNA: TGTGCCAGCAGTCCCTACACCGGGGCTAACTATGGCTACACCTTC.